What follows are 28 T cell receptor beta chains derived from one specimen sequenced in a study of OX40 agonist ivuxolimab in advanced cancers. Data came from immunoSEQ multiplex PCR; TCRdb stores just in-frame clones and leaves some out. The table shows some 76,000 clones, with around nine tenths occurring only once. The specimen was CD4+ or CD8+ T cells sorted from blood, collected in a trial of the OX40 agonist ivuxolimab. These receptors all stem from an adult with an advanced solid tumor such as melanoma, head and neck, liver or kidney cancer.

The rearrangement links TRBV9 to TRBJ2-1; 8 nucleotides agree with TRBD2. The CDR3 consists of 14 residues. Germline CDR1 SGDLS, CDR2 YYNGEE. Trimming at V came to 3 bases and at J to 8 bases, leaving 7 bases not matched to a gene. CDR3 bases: TGTGCCAGCAGCGCGGGAGGGCTTATGTATGAGCAGTTCTTC. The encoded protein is CASSAGGLMYEQFF.

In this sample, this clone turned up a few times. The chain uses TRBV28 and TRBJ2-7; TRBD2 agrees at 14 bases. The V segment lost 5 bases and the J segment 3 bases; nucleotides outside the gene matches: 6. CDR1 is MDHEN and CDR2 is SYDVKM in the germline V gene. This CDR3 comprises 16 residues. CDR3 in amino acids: CASSPEGLAGDYEQYF. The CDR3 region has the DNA TGTGCCAGCAGTCCAGAGGGACTAGCGGGAGACTACGAGCAGTACTTC.

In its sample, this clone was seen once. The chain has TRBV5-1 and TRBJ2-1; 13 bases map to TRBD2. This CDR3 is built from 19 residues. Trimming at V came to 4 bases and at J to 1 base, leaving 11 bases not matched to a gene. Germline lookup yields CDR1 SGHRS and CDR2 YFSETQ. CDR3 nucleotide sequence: TGCGCCAGCAGCCAACCGGGACTAGCGGGGAGGGAGTCCTACAATGAGCAGTTCTTC. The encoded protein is CASSQPGLAGRESYNEQFF.

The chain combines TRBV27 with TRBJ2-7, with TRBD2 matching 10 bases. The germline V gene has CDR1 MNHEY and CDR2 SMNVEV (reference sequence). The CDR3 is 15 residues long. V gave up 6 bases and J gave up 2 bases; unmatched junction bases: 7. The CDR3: CASSRLAGETYEQYF. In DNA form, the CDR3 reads TGTGCCAGCAGCCGCCTAGCGGGAGAGACCTACGAGCAGTACTTC.

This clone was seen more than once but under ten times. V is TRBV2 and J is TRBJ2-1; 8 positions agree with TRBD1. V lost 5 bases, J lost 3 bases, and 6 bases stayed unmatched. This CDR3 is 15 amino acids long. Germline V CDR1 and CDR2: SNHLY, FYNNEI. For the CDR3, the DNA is TGTGCCAGCAGTACCTCGACAGGGGTCTACAATGAGCAGTTCTTC. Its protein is CASSTSTGVYNEQFF.

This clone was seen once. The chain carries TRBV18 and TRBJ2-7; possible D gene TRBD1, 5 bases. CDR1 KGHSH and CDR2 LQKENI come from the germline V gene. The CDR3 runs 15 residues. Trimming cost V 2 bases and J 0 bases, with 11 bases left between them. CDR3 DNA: TGTGCCAGCTCACCAAGTCGCGACAGCTCCTACGAGCAGTACTTC. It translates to CASSPSRDSSYEQYF.

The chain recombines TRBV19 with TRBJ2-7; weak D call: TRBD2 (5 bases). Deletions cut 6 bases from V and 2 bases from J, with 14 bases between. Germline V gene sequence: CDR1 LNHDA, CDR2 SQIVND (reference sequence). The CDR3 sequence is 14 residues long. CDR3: CASRRERNTYEQYF. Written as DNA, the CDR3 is TGTGCCAGTAGAAGGGAGCGGAACACCTACGAGCAGTACTTC.

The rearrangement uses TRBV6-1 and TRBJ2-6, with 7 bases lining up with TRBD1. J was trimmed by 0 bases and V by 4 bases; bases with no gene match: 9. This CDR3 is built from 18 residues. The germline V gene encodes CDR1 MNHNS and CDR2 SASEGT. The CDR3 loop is CASSVQYYRGSGANVLTF. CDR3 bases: TGTGCCAGCAGTGTTCAATATTACAGGGGCTCTGGGGCCAACGTCCTGACTTTC.

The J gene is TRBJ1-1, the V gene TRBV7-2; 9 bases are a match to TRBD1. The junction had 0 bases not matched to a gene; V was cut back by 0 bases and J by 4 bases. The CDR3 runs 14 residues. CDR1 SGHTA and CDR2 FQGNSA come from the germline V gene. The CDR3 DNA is TGTGCCAGCAGCTTAGCACAGGGGGCCACTGAAGCTTTCTTT. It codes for CASSLAQGATEAFF.

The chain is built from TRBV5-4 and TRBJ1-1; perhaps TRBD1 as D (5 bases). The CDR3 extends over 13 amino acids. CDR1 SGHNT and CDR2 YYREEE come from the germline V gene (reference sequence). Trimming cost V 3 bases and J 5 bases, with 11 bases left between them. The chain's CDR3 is CASSSSGGTEAFF. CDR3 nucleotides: TGTGCCAGCAGCTCATCCGGGGGAACTGAAGCTTTCTTT.

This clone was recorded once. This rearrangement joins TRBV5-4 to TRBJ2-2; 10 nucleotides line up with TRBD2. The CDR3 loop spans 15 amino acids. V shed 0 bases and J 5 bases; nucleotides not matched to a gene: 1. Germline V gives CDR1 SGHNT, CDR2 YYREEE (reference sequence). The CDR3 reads CASSLVAGGTGELFF. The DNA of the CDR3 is TGTGCCAGCAGCTTGGTAGCGGGAGGTACCGGGGAGCTGTTTTTT.

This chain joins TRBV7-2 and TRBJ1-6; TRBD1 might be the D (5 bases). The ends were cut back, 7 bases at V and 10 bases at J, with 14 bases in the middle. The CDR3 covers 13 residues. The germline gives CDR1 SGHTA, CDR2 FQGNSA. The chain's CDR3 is CASTGTLRSPLHF. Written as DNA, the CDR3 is TGTGCCAGCACCGGGACTCTCAGGTCACCCCTCCACTTT.

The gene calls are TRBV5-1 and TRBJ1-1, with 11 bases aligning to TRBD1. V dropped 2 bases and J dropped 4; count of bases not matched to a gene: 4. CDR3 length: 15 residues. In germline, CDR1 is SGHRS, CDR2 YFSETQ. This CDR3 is CASSLRGTGGTEAFF. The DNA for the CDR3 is TGCGCCAGCAGCTTACGGGGGACAGGGGGCACTGAAGCTTTCTTT.

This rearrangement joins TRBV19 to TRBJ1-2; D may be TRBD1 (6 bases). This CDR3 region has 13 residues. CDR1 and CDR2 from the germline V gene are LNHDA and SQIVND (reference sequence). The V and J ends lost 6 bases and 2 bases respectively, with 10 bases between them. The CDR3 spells CASRRQDNYGYTF. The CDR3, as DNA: TGTGCCAGTAGAAGACAGGACAACTATGGCTACACCTTC.

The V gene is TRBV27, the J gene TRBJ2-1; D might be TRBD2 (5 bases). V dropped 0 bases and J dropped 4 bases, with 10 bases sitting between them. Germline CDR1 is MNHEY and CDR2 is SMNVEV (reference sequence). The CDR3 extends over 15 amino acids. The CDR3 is CASSLSGKGYNEQFF. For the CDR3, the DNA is TGTGCCAGCAGTTTATCCGGGAAGGGTTACAATGAGCAGTTCTTC.

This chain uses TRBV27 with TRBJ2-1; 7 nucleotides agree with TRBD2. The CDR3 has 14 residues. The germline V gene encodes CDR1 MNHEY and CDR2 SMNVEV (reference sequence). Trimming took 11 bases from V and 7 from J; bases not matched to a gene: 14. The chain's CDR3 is CAAGKWAGENEQFF. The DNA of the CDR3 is TGTGCCGCGGGAAAGTGGGCGGGAGAGAATGAGCAGTTCTTC.

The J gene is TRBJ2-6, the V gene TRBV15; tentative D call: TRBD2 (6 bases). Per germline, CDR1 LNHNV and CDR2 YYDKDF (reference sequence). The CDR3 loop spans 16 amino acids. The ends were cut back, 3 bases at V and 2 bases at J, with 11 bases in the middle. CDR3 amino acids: CATSSLGTPGANVLTF. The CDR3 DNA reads TGTGCCACCAGCAGTTTGGGGACTCCTGGGGCCAACGTCCTGACTTTC.

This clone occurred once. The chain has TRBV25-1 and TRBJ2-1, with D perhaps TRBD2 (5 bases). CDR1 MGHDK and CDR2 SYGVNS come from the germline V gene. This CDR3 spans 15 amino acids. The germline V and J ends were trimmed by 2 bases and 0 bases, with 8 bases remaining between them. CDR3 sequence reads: CASSEGAVSYNEQFF. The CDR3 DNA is TGTGCCAGCAGTGAAGGAGCGGTCTCCTACAATGAGCAGTTCTTC.

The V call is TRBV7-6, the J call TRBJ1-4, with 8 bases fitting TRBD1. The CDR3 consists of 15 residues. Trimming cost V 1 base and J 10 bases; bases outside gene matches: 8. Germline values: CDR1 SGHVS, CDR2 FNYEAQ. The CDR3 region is CASSLGGTGPVKLFF. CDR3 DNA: TGTGCCAGCAGCTTAGGGGGGACAGGTCCAGTAAAACTGTTTTTT.

CDR3 DNA: TGTGCCTGGAGCCAGGGGCAGGGGATTGGCTACACCTTC. Its translation is CAWSQGQGIGYTF. The gene calls are TRBV30 and TRBJ1-2; D is possibly TRBD1 (6 bases). Germline lookup yields CDR1 GTSNPN and CDR2 SVGIG (reference sequence). Deletions cut 3 bases from V and 7 bases from J, with 15 bases between. This CDR3 comprises 13 residues.

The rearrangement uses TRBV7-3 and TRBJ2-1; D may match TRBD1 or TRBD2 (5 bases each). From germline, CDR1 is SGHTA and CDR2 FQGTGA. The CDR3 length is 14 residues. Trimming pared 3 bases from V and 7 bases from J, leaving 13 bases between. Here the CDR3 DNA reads TGTGCCAGCAGCTTTTCGGGGACGGGAAATGAGCAGTTCTTC. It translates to CASSFSGTGNEQFF. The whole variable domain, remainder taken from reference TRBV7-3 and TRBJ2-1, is GAGVSQTPSNKVTEKGKYVELRCDPISGHTALYWYRQSLGQGPEFLIYFQGTGAADDSGLPNDRFFAVRPEGSVSTLKIQRTERGDSAVYLCASSFSGTGNEQFFGPGTRLTVL.

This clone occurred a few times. The CDR3: CASSGGPLGAGELFF. CDR3 DNA sequence: TGTGCCAGCAGCGGGGGACCCTTGGGAGCCGGGGAGCTGTTTTTT. This chain joins TRBV5-8 and TRBJ2-2, with D perhaps assigned TRBD1 or TRBD2 (5 bases each). This CDR3 is built from 15 residues. The ends were cut back, 4 bases at V and 6 bases at J, with 16 bases in the middle. CDR1 and CDR2 from the germline V gene are SGHTS and YDEGEE.

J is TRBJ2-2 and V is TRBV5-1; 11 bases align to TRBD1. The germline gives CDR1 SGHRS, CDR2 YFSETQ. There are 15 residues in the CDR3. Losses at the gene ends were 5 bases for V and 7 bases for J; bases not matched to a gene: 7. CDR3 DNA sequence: TGCGCCAGCAGTTCCGGGACAGGGGGGATCGGGGAGCTGTTTTTT. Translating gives CASSSGTGGIGELFF.

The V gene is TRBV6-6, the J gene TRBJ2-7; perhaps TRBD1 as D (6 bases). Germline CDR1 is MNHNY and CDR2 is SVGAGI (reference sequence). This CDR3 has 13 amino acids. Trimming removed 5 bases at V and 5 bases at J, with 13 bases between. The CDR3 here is CASSTRDRNEQYF. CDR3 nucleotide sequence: TGTGCCAGCAGTACCCGTGACAGGAACGAGCAGTACTTC.

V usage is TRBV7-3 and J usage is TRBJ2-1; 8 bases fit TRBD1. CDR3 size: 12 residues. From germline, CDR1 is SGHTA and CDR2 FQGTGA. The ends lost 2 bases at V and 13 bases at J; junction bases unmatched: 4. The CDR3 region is CASSLDRGGQFF. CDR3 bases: TGTGCCAGCAGCTTAGACAGGGGCGGTCAGTTCTTC.

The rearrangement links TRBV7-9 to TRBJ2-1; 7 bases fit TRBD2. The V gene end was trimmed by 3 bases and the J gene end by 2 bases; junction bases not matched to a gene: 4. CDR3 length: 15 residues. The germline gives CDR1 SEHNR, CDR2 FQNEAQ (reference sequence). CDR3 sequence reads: CASSFSGITYNEQFF. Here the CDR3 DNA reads TGTGCCAGCAGCTTCAGCGGGATAACCTACAATGAGCAGTTCTTC.

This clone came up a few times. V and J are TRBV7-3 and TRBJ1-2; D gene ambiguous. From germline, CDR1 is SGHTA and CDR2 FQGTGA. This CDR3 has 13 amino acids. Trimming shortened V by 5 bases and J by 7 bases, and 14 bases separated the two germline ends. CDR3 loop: CASSPGQWGGYTF. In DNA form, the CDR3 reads TGTGCCAGCAGCCCTGGCCAATGGGGTGGCTACACCTTC.

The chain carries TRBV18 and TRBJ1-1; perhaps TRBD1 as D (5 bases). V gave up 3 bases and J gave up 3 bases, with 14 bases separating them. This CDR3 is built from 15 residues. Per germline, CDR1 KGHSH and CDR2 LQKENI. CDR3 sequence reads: CASSPWGETDTEAFF. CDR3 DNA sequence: TGTGCCAGCTCACCCTGGGGGGAGACTGACACTGAAGCTTTCTTT. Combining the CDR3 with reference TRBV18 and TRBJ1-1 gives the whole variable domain NAGVMQNPRHLVRRRGQEARLRCSPMKGHSHVYWYRQLPEEGLKFMVYLQKENIIDESGMPKERFSAEFPKEGPSILRIQQVVRGDSAAYFCASSPWGETDTEAFFGQGTRLTVV.